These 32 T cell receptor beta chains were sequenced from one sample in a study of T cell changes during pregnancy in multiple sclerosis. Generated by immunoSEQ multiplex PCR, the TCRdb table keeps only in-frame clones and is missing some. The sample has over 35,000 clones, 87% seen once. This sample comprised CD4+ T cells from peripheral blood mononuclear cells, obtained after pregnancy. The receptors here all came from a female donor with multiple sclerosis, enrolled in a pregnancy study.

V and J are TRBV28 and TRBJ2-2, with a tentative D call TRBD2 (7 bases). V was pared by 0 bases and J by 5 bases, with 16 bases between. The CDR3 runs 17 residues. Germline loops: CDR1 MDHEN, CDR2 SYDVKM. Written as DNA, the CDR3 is TGTGCCAGCAGTTTATGGGGCGGGGGCCCCCAAACCGGGGAGCTGTTTTTT. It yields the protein CASSLWGGGPQTGELFF.

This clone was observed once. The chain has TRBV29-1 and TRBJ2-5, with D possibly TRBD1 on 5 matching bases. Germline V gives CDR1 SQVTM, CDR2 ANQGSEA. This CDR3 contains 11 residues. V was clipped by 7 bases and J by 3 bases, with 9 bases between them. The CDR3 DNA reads TGCAGCGCCCGACAGAAAGAGACCCAGTACTTC. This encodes CSARQKETQYF.

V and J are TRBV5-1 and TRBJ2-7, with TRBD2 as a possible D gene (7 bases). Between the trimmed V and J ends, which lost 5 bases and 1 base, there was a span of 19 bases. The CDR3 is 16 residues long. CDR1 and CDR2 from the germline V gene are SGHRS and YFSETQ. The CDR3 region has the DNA TGCGCCAGCAGTGGTCACGGGGGGCCACCATCCTACGAGCAGTACTTC. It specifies CASSGHGGPPSYEQYF.

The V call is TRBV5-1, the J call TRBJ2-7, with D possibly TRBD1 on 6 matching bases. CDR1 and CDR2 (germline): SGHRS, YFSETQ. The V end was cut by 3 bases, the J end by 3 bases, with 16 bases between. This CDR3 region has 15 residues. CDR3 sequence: CASSWGPGQYYEQYF. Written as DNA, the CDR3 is TGCGCCAGCAGCTGGGGCCCCGGACAGTACTACGAGCAGTACTTC.

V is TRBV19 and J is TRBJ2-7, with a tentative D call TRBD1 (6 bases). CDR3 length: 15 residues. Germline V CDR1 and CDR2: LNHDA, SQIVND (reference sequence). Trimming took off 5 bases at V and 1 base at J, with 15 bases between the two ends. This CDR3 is CASSSSPGVSYEQYF. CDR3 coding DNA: TGTGCCAGTAGTTCCTCCCCAGGGGTTTCCTACGAGCAGTACTTC.

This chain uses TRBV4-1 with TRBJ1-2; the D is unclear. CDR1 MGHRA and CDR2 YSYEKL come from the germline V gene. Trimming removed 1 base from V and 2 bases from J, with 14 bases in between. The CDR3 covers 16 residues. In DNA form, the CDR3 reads TGCGCCAGCAGCCAAGGGATCCGGGGAAGGAACTATGGCTACACCTTC. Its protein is CASSQGIRGRNYGYTF.

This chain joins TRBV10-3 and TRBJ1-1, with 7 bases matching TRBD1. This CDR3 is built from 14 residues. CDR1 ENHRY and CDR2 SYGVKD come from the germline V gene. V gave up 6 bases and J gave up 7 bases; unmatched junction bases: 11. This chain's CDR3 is CAIRTTGIRGEAFF. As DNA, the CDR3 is TGTGCCATCAGGACGACAGGGATAAGGGGTGAAGCTTTCTTT.

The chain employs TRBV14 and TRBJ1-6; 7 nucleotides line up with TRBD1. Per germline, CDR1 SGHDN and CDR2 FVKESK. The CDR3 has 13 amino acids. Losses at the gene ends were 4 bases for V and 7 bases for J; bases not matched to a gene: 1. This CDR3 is CASSLTGNSPLHF. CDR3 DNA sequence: TGTGCCAGCAGCCTGACAGGGAATTCACCCCTCCACTTT. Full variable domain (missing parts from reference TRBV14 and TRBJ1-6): EAGVTQFPSHSVIEKGQTVTLRCDPISGHDNLYWYRRVMGKEIKFLLHFVKESKQDESGMPNNRFLAERTGGTYSTLKVQPAELEDSGVYFCASSLTGNSPLHFGNGTRLTVT.

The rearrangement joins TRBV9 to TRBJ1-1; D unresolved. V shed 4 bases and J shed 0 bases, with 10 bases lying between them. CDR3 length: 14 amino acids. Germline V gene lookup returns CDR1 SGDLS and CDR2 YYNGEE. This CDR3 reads CASSLSPLNTEAFF. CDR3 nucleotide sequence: TGTGCCAGCAGCCTTAGCCCCTTGAACACTGAAGCTTTCTTT.

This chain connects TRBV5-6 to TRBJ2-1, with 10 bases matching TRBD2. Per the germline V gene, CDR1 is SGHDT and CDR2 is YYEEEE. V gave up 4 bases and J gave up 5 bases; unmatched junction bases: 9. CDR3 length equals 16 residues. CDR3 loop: CASSLHLLAGDNEQFF. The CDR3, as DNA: TGTGCCAGCAGCCTCCACCTTCTAGCGGGGGACAATGAGCAGTTCTTC.

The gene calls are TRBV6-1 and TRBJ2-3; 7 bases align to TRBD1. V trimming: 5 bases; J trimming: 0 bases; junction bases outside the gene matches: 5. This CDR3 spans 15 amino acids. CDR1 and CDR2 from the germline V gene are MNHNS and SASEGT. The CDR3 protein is CASSHRGPSTDTQYF. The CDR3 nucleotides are TGTGCCAGCAGTCACAGGGGCCCTAGCACAGATACGCAGTATTTT.

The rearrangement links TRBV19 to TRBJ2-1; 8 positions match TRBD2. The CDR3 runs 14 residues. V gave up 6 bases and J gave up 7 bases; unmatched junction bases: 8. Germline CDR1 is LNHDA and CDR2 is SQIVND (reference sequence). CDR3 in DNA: TGTGCCAGTAGAAGCGGCGGGGGGTGGAATGAGCAGTTCTTC. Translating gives CASRSGGGWNEQFF.

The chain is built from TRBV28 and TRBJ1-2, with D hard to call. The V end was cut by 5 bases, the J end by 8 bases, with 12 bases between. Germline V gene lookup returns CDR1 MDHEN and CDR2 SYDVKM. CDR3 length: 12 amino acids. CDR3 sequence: CASSEPIRGYTF. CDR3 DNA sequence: TGTGCCAGCAGTGAGCCTATACGGGGCTACACCTTC.

The CDR3 loop is CASSLEAASYEQYF. DNA for the CDR3: TGTGCCAGCAGCTTAGAAGCGGCTTCCTACGAGCAGTACTTC. The chain has TRBV7-2 and TRBJ2-7; weak D call: TRBD2 (5 bases). In germline, CDR1 is SGHTA, CDR2 FQGNSA. V was clipped by 1 base and J by 1 base, with 8 bases between them. This CDR3 is built from 14 residues.

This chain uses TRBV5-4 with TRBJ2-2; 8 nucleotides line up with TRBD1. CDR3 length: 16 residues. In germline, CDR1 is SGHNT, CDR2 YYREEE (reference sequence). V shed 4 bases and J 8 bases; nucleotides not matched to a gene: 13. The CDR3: CASSAGGRNVGGELFF. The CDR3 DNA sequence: TGTGCCAGCAGCGCAGGGGGCAGGAACGTGGGTGGGGAGCTGTTTTTT.

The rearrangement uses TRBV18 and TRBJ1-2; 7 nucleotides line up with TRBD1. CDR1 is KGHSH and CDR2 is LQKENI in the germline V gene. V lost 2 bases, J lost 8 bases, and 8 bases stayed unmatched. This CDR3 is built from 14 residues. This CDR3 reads CASSPITGVKGYTF. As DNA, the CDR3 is TGTGCCAGCTCACCAATCACAGGGGTTAAAGGCTACACCTTC.

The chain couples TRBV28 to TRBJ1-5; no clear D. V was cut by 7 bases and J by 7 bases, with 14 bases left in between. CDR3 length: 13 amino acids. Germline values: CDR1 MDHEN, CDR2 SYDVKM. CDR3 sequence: CASKRVERQPQHF. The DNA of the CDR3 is TGTGCCAGCAAGAGGGTGGAACGGCAGCCCCAGCATTTT.

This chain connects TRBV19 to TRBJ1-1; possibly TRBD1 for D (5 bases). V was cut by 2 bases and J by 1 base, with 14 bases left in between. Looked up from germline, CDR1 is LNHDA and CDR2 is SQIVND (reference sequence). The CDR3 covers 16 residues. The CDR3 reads CASSIFGRGANTEAFF. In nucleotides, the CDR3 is TGTGCCAGTAGTATATTCGGAAGGGGCGCGAACACTGAAGCTTTCTTT.

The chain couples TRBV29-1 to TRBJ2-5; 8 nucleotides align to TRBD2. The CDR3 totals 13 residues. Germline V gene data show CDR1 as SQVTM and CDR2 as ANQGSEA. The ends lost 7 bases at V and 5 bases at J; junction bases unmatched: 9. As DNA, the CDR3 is TGCAGCGCCGCGCGCCCTAGCGGGGAGACCCAGTACTTC. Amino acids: CSAARPSGETQYF.

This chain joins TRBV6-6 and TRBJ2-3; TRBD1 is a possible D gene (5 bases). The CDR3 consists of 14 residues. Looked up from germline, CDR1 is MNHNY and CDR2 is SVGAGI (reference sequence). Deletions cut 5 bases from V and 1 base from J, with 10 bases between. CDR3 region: CASSQVGGTDTQYF. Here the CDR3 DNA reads TGTGCCAGCAGTCAGGTAGGGGGCACAGATACGCAGTATTTT.

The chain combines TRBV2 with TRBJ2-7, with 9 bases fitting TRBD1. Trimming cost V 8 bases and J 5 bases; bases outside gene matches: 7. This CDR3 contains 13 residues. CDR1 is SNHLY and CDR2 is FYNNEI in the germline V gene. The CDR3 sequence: CASQRTGVNEQYF. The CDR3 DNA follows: TGTGCCAGCCAACGGACAGGGGTAAACGAGCAGTACTTC.

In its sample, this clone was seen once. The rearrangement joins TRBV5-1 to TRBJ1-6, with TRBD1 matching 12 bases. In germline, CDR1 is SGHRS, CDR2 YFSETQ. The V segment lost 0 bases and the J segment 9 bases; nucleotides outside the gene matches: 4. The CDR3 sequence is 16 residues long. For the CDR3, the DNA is TGCGCCAGCAGCTTGGCCGGGACAGGGGGCAGTTCACCCCTCCACTTT. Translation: CASSLAGTGGSSPLHF.

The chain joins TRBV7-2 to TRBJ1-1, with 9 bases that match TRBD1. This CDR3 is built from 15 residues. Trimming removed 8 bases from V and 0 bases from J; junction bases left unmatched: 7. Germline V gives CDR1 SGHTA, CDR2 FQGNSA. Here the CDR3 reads CASAAQGAVNTEAFF. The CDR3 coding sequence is TGTGCCAGCGCCGCACAGGGGGCTGTGAACACTGAAGCTTTCTTT.

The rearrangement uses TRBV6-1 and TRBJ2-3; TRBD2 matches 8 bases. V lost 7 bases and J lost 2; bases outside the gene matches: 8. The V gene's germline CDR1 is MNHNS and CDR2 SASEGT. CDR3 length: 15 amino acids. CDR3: CASTSLAGYTDTQYF. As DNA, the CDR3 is TGTGCCAGCACCTCCTTAGCGGGGTACACAGATACGCAGTATTTT.

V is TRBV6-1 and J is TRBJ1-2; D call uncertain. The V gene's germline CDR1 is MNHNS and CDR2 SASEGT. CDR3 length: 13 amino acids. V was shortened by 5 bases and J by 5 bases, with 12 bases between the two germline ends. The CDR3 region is CASSSTYEYGYTF. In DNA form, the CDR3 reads TGTGCCAGCAGTTCGACTTATGAATATGGCTACACCTTC.

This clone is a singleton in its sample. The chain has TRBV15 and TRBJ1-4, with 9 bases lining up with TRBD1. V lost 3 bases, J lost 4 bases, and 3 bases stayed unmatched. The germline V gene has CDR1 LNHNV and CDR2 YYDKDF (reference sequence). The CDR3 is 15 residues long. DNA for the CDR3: TGTGCCACCAGCAGGGGGACAGGGAGTAATGAAAAACTGTTTTTT. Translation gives CATSRGTGSNEKLFF.

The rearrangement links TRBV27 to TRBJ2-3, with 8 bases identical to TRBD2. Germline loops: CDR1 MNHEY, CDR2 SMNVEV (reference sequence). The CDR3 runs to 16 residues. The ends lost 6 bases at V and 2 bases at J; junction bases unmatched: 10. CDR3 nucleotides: TGTGCCAGCAGATATCCCTCGGGGGGGTACACAGATACGCAGTATTTT. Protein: CASRYPSGGYTDTQYF.

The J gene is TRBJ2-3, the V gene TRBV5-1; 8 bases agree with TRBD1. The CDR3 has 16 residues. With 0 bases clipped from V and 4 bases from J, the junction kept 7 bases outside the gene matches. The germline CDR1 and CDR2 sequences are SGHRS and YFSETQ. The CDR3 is CASSLGTDRVSDTQYF. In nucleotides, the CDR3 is TGCGCCAGCAGCTTGGGTACGGACAGGGTGTCAGATACGCAGTATTTT.

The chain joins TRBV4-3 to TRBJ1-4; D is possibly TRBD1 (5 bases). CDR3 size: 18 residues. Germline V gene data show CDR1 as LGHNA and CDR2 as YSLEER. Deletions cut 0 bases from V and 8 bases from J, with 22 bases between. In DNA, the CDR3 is TGCGCCAGCAGCCAAGATGGGGGGGGGTGGATCCGCGGGGAAAAACTGTTTTTT. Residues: CASSQDGGGWIRGEKLFF.

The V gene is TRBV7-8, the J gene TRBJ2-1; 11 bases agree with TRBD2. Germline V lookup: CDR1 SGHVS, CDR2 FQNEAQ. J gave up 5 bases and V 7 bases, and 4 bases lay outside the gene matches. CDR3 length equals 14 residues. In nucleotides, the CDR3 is TGTGCCAGCACGCCGGGACTAGCGGACAATGAGCAGTTCTTC. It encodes CASTPGLADNEQFF.

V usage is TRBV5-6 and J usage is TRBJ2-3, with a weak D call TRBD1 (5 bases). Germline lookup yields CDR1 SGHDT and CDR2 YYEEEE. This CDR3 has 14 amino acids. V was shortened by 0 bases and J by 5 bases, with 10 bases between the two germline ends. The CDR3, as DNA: TGTGCCAGCAGCTTGGGGCAGGGAATAGATACGCAGTATTTT. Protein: CASSLGQGIDTQYF.

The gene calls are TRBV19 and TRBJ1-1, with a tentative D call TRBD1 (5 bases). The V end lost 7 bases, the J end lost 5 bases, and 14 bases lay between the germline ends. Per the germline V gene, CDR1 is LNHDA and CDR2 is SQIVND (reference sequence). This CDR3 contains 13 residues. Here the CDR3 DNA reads TGTGCCAGTACCTTATATTCAGGGACTGAAGCTTTCTTT. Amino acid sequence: CASTLYSGTEAFF.